This T cell receptor beta chain was retrieved from a study of blood T cell repertoires in COVID-19. Study at large: PBMCs, B-cell-depleted T cells, or T cells were the source of the cDNA or gDNA that made up the material.

Only one count was recorded for this clone. This CDR3 has 15 residues. V lost 0 bases and J 8 bases, leaving 16 bases between the germline ends. Germline CDR1 and CDR2: MNHEY and SVGAGI. The protocol was immunoSEQ multiplex PCR, while the TCRdb copy is restricted to in-frame clones and leaves out a portion. The sample contains some 250,000 clones, roughly 84% of which appear only once. The genes are TRBV6-5 and TRBJ1-2; D is possibly TRBD1 (5 bases). This clonotype was obtained from a young woman with acute or convalescent COVID-19. Sequenced material: peripheral blood. CDR3 sequence (DNA): TGTGCCAGCAGTTACTCAGGGTTACAGGTGAACGGCTACACCTTC. Amino acids: CASSYSGLQVNGYTF.